These 28 T cell receptor beta chains were all obtained from the same sample, sequenced in a study of OX40 agonist ivuxolimab in advanced cancers. Only in-frame clones appear in the TCRdb table, and some are missing; sequencing was by immunoSEQ multiplex PCR. The profile shows roughly 60,000 clones, 84% of them singletons. This material consisted of CD4+ or CD8+ T cells sorted from blood, taken in a trial of the OX40 agonist ivuxolimab. These TCRs come from an adult with an advanced solid tumor such as melanoma, head and neck, liver or kidney cancer.

This clone was detected a few times. V is TRBV19 and J is TRBJ2-7, with 7 bases lining up with TRBD1. CDR3 length equals 14 residues. The germline CDR1 and CDR2 sequences are LNHDA and SQIVND (reference sequence). V lost 5 bases and J lost 3; bases outside the gene matches: 7. The CDR3 reads CASSSDRVFYEQYF. CDR3 coding DNA: TGTGCCAGTAGTTCTGACAGGGTATTCTACGAGCAGTACTTC.

This clone was detected a few times. The chain joins TRBV10-3 to TRBJ1-1; 7 positions agree with TRBD1. The CDR3 totals 13 residues. The V and J ends lost 6 bases and 7 bases, in that order; junction bases with no gene match: 8. Germline V gene data show CDR1 as ENHRY and CDR2 as SYGVKD. This CDR3 reads CAISPQGSHEAFF. CDR3 nucleotide sequence: TGTGCCATCAGCCCACAGGGGTCCCATGAAGCTTTCTTT.

There are a few counts of this clone. The genes are TRBV28 and TRBJ1-1; D is unclear. V lost 5 bases, J lost 1 base, and 8 bases lay in between. This CDR3 contains 13 residues. Germline V gene sequence: CDR1 MDHEN, CDR2 SYDVKM. In nucleotides, the CDR3 is TGTGCCAGCAGTCCGCCCCGGAACACTGAAGCTTTCTTT. Its translation: CASSPPRNTEAFF.

This chain connects TRBV6-1 to TRBJ1-4, with a tentative D call TRBD1 (5 bases). V was clipped by 7 bases and J by 2 bases, with 14 bases between them. Looked up from germline, CDR1 is MNHNS and CDR2 is SASEGT. This CDR3 region has 15 residues. CDR3 residues: CASKGTLSTNEKLFF. In DNA form, the CDR3 reads TGTGCCAGCAAGGGGACCCTCTCTACTAATGAAAAACTGTTTTTT.

The chain uses TRBV7-9 and TRBJ2-2; 7 bases are shared with TRBD2. The CDR3 has 15 residues. CDR1 is SEHNR and CDR2 is FQNEAQ in the germline V gene (reference sequence). The ends lost 5 bases at V and 2 bases at J; junction bases unmatched: 5. DNA for the CDR3: TGTGCCAGCAGCCGAGCGGGAACAAACACCGGGGAGCTGTTTTTT. It is translated as CASSRAGTNTGELFF.

The chain recombines TRBV9 with TRBJ2-3; perhaps TRBD2 as D (5 bases). The V gene's germline CDR1 is SGDLS and CDR2 YYNGEE. This CDR3 has 15 amino acids. Trimming took off 2 bases at V and 1 base at J, with 11 bases between the two ends. The CDR3 DNA is TGTGCCAGCAGCGTCGGGGAGTTCGGCACAGATACGCAGTATTTT. It translates to CASSVGEFGTDTQYF. The full variable domain, completed using reference TRBV9 and TRBJ2-3, is DSGVTQTPKHLITATGQRVTLRCSPRSGDLSVYWYQQSLDQGLQFLIQYYNGEERAKGNILERFSAQQFPDLHSELNLSSLELGDSALYFCASSVGEFGTDTQYFGPGTRLTVL.

V gene TRBV29-1 combines with J gene TRBJ2-5; perhaps TRBD1 as D (5 bases). Per germline, CDR1 SQVTM and CDR2 ANQGSEA. Trimming pared 7 bases from V and 5 bases from J, leaving 14 bases between. The CDR3 has 12 amino acids. Here the CDR3 DNA reads TGCAGCGCATACAGGTCCCAGGAGACCCAGTACTTC. It is translated as CSAYRSQETQYF.

This clone was counted between two and nine times. The CDR3 reads CAISESTRGLSTEAFF. CDR3 DNA sequence: TGTGCCATCAGTGAGTCGACTCGAGGACTCAGCACTGAAGCTTTCTTT. The gene calls are TRBV10-3 and TRBJ1-1; D not certain. The CDR3 is 16 residues long. Germline V gene data show CDR1 as ENHRY and CDR2 as SYGVKD. The V end was cut by 0 bases, the J end by 4 bases, with 15 bases between.

This chain connects TRBV10-3 to TRBJ2-1; 7 nucleotides agree with TRBD1. Germline CDR1 is ENHRY and CDR2 is SYGVKD. The CDR3 consists of 13 residues. J gave up 8 bases and V 6 bases, and 7 bases lay outside the gene matches. CDR3 coding DNA: TGTGCCATCAGGACAGGGACGGTCGATGAGCAGTTCTTC. Amino acid sequence: CAIRTGTVDEQFF.

CDR3 in amino acids: CASSSRTGISYEQYF. In DNA form, the CDR3 reads TGTGCCAGCAGCTCCAGGACAGGGATCTCCTACGAGCAGTACTTC. The chain carries TRBV5-4 and TRBJ2-7; 8 bases line up with TRBD1. The CDR3 covers 15 residues. Per the germline V gene, CDR1 is SGHNT and CDR2 is YYREEE (reference sequence). V lost 3 bases, J lost 0 bases, and 5 bases stayed unmatched. Filled out from reference TRBV5-4 and TRBJ2-7, the complete variable domain reads ETGVTQSPTHLIKTRGQQVTLRCSSQSGHNTVSWYQQALGQGPQFIFQYYREEENGRGNFPPRFSGLQFPNYSSELNVNALELDDSALYLCASSSRTGISYEQYFGPGTRLTVT.

The chain has TRBV6-1 and TRBJ1-1, with unresolved D. CDR1 and CDR2 (germline): MNHNS, SASEGT. The V end was cut by 2 bases, the J end by 3 bases, with 13 bases between. The CDR3 consists of 15 residues. The CDR3 sequence is CASSEIGLEDTEAFF. For the CDR3, the DNA is TGTGCCAGCAGTGAAATCGGACTTGAGGACACTGAAGCTTTCTTT.

V usage is TRBV15 and J usage is TRBJ2-7; D is perhaps TRBD2 (6 bases). The CDR3 has 15 residues. Germline assignment: CDR1 LNHNV and CDR2 YYDKDF (reference sequence). V gave up 0 bases and J gave up 4 bases, with 13 bases separating them. CDR3 coding DNA: TGTGCCACCAGCAGAGATCTTCAAGGGAGGTACGAGCAGTACTTC. It encodes CATSRDLQGRYEQYF. Full variable domain (remainder filled in from reference TRBV15 and TRBJ2-7): DAMVIQNPRYQVTQFGKPVTLSCSQTLNHNVMYWYQQKSSQAPKLLFHYYDKDFNNEADTPDNFQSRRPNTSFCFLDIRSPGLGDTAMYLCATSRDLQGRYEQYFGPGTRLTVT.

J is TRBJ1-4 and V is TRBV4-3; 7 bases fit TRBD1. Germline CDR1 reads LGHNA; CDR2 reads YSLEER. This CDR3 comprises 14 residues. The junction had 3 bases not matched to a gene; V was cut back by 0 bases and J by 8 bases. The CDR3 DNA follows: TGCGCCAGCAGCCAAGAACGGACAGGCGAAAAACTGTTTTTT. It is translated as CASSQERTGEKLFF.

The chain employs TRBV2 and TRBJ1-5, with a possible D match to TRBD1 (6 bases). The V end lost 11 bases, the J end lost 7 bases, and 15 bases lay between the germline ends. Germline V lookup: CDR1 SNHLY, CDR2 FYNNEI. There are 12 residues in the CDR3. The CDR3 sequence: CASREDRQPQHF. DNA for the CDR3: TGTGCCTCCCGAGAAGACAGGCAGCCCCAGCATTTT.

This chain connects TRBV28 to TRBJ1-1, with D tentatively TRBD1 (5 bases). Germline CDR1 reads MDHEN; CDR2 reads SYDVKM. The CDR3 sequence is 13 residues long. V was clipped by 6 bases and J by 8 bases, with 16 bases between them. As DNA, the CDR3 is TGTGCCAGCAGGACCCCGGGACGGGTCGAAGCTTTCTTT. Translation: CASRTPGRVEAFF.

V is TRBV7-3 and J is TRBJ2-1; possibly TRBD1 for D (7 bases). This CDR3 region has 14 residues. The germline V gene has CDR1 SGHTA and CDR2 FQGTGA. V lost 3 bases and J 5 bases, leaving 11 bases between the germline ends. CDR3 region: CASSFSGGNNEQFF. CDR3 DNA sequence: TGTGCCAGCAGCTTCTCAGGGGGGAACAATGAGCAGTTCTTC. Full variable domain (outside the CDR3, taken from reference TRBV7-3 and TRBJ2-1): GAGVSQTPSNKVTEKGKYVELRCDPISGHTALYWYRQSLGQGPEFLIYFQGTGAADDSGLPNDRFFAVRPEGSVSTLKIQRTERGDSAVYLCASSFSGGNNEQFFGPGTRLTVL.

The genes are TRBV2 and TRBJ2-5; the D gene is possibly TRBD1 (5 bases). The CDR3 runs 13 residues. The germline V and J ends were trimmed by 4 bases and 4 bases, with 10 bases remaining between them. Germline values: CDR1 SNHLY, CDR2 FYNNEI. This CDR3 is CASSVGERETQYF. DNA for the CDR3: TGTGCCAGCAGTGTAGGGGAAAGAGAGACCCAGTACTTC.

DNA for the CDR3: TGTGCCAGCTCTCCCGGGACAGGGCCATCCCGGAGCAGCAATCAGCCCCAGCATTTT. Translating gives CASSPGTGPSRSSNQPQHF. The V and J genes are TRBV18 and TRBJ1-5; the match to TRBD1 covers 9 bases. Germline V gene lookup returns CDR1 KGHSH and CDR2 LQKENI. V lost 6 bases, J lost 1 base, and 16 bases stayed unmatched. This CDR3 is built from 19 residues.

The chain has TRBV28 and TRBJ2-7; 12 bases fit TRBD2. The trim removed 5 bases at V and 5 bases at J, leaving 13 bases unmatched. Germline CDR1 is MDHEN and CDR2 is SYDVKM. The CDR3 totals 17 residues. CDR3 in amino acids: CASSDPSGRGGYDEQYF. CDR3 DNA sequence: TGTGCCAGCAGTGACCCTAGCGGGAGGGGGGGTTACGACGAGCAGTACTTC.

This clone was picked up a small number of times. The chain combines TRBV16 with TRBJ1-1; tentatively, D is TRBD1 (5 bases). Trimming left V 4 bases short and J 8 bases short, with 11 bases between. This CDR3 has 12 residues. Germline lookup yields CDR1 KGHSY and CDR2 FQNENV. CDR3 in DNA: TGTGCCAGCAGCCCAGACAGCTCGGAAGCTTTCTTT. Translating it yields CASSPDSSEAFF.

With regard to this clone: Other DNA sequences of this sample code for an identical CDR3. The chain has TRBV6-1 and TRBJ2-7, with D unclear. Trimming shortened V by 2 bases and J by 3 bases, and 8 bases separated the two germline ends. The CDR3 length is 13 residues. Germline lookup yields CDR1 MNHNS and CDR2 SASEGT. For the CDR3, the DNA is TGTGCCAGCAGTGAATCCGGCAGCTACGAGCAGTACTTC. It translates to CASSESGSYEQYF.

The chain has TRBV18 and TRBJ1-2; D not certain. The V gene lost 2 bases and the J gene lost 2 bases, with 6 bases spanning the gap. Per germline, CDR1 KGHSH and CDR2 LQKENI. This CDR3 spans 13 amino acids. CDR3 in amino acids: CASSPEMNYGYTF. The CDR3 region has the DNA TGTGCCAGCTCACCAGAAATGAACTATGGCTACACCTTC.

The V call is TRBV28, the J call TRBJ2-7, with D perhaps matching TRBD1 or TRBD2 (6 bases each). CDR3 size: 15 residues. V dropped 7 bases and J dropped 3 bases, with 19 bases sitting between them. The germline V gene encodes CDR1 MDHEN and CDR2 SYDVKM. The CDR3 DNA follows: TGTGCCAGCACCTTAAGGGGGAAGGGAGGCTACGAGCAGTACTTC. Translated: CASTLRGKGGYEQYF.

The chain recombines TRBV30 with TRBJ1-3; D ambiguous. This CDR3 is 14 amino acids long. Looked up from germline, CDR1 is GTSNPN and CDR2 is SVGIG (reference sequence). V was clipped by 7 bases and J by 0 bases, with 13 bases between them. CDR3 sequence reads: CAYLRGVSGNTIYF. Here the CDR3 DNA reads TGTGCCTACTTAAGAGGAGTCTCTGGAAACACCATATATTTT.

This CDR3 reads CASSPAGTGVLHGYTF. The CDR3, as DNA: TGTGCCAGCAGTCCCGCCGGGACAGGGGTGTTACATGGCTACACCTTC. The chain joins TRBV27 to TRBJ1-2, with 10 positions matching TRBD1. The CDR3 sequence is 16 residues long. From germline, CDR1 is MNHEY and CDR2 SMNVEV (reference sequence). V was clipped by 5 bases and J by 6 bases; unmatched bases: 12.

The gene calls are TRBV19 and TRBJ2-7; possibly TRBD2 for D (7 bases). Per the germline V gene, CDR1 is LNHDA and CDR2 is SQIVND (reference sequence). This CDR3 comprises 16 residues. The germline V and J ends were trimmed by 5 bases and 0 bases, with 17 bases remaining between them. Here the CDR3 reads CASSRNPRGGSYEQYF. The CDR3, as DNA: TGTGCCAGTAGTCGGAACCCTAGGGGGGGCTCCTACGAGCAGTACTTC.

This chain links TRBV10-3 with TRBJ1-3; unclear D gene. From germline, CDR1 is ENHRY and CDR2 SYGVKD. CDR3 size: 13 residues. V gave up 7 bases and J gave up 3 bases, with 10 bases separating them. The CDR3 DNA is TGTGCCATCAAACCGAGAAATGGAAACACCATATATTTT. Translated, it gives CAIKPRNGNTIYF.

J is TRBJ2-7 and V is TRBV6-5; 8 bases line up with TRBD1. CDR1 is MNHEY and CDR2 is SVGAGI in the germline V gene. The V gene end was trimmed by 6 bases and the J gene end by 4 bases; junction bases not matched to a gene: 5. There are 13 residues in the CDR3. The CDR3 DNA follows: TGTGCCAGCAGACTAACAGGGGGGTACGAGCAGTACTTC. It specifies CASRLTGGYEQYF.